This T cell receptor (beta chain) was captured by sequencing in a study of OX40 agonist ivuxolimab in advanced cancers. This CDR3 has 10 residues. With 8 bases removed from V and 10 bases from J, the gap between germline ends came to 12 bases. Germline loops: CDR1 MDHEN, CDR2 SYDVKM. Study-wide points: Blood T cells, both CD4+ and CD8+, expanded clonally by week 6 at 0.1 to 3.0 mg/kg.

This clone was seen a handful of times. Its target is unknown. Patients who had autoimmune disease history or got systemic immunosuppression were left out. Sequenced by immunoSEQ multiplex PCR; TCRdb stores in-frame clones only, minus some. Among more than 40,000 clones listed, 88% were seen once. This chain joins TRBV28 and TRBJ2-7; D perhaps matches TRBD1 (6 bases). The sequencing used CD4+ or CD8+ T cells sorted from blood, collected in a trial of the OX40 agonist ivuxolimab. The TCR sequence derives from an adult with an advanced solid tumor such as melanoma, head and neck, liver or kidney cancer. As DNA, the CDR3 is TGTGCCAGCGGCCGGGACACCCAGTACTTC. This gives the protein CASGRDTQYF.